The 9 T cell receptor beta chains listed next were all sequenced from one sample in a study of metastatic and nonmetastatic thyroid tumors. Among the patients, none had received any treatment before thyroid surgery. TCRdb reprocessed the PCR reads via MiXCR. The repertoire holds around 26,000 clones, with roughly 20% as singletons. The material sequenced was adjacent normal tissue. Receptors originate from a female donor with papillary thyroid cancer or a benign thyroid nodule (not recorded which). Some clones in this sample may be carry-over from other donors' samples.

The chain couples TRBV6-1 to TRBJ2-1; perhaps TRBD2 as D (6 bases). Trimming pared 7 bases from V and 16 bases from J, leaving 23 bases between. Germline CDR1 reads MNHNS; CDR2 reads SASEGT. CDR3 size: 13 residues. The CDR3 nucleotides are TGTGCCAGCACCCCGGGACTTGAGGAAGTGCATTTCTTC. Translation: CASTPGLEEVHFF.

There are many counts of this clone. Additional DNA sequences in this sample encode the identical CDR3. The chain combines TRBV13 with TRBJ1-1, with unresolved D. The CDR3 contains 13 residues. The germline CDR1 and CDR2 sequences are PRHDT and FYEKMQ (reference sequence). V dropped 3 bases and J dropped 1 base, with 6 bases sitting between them. CDR3 residues: CASSFRGNTEAFF. The CDR3 DNA is TGTGCCAGCAGCTTCCGGGGGAACACTGAAGCTTTCTTT.

The sample holds many counts of this clone. It may be a read error: a sequence one base away is much more abundant. The same CDR3 arises from other DNA sequences in this sample as well. This chain connects TRBV27 to TRBJ2-7; TRBD1 matches 7 bases. CDR1 and CDR2 (germline): MNHEY, SMNVEV (reference sequence). The length of the CDR3 is 14 residues. CDR3 DNA sequence: TGCGCCAGCAGTAACCGACAGGGCTCTTACGAGCAGTACTTC. Its translation is CASSNRQGSYEQYF.

This clone was observed a handful of times. The junction does not match germline at one end; this may be a read error. J is TRBJ1-1 and V is TRBV10-1, with D possibly being TRBD1 (6 bases). Germline V gene data show CDR1 as WNHNN and CDR2 as SYGVQD (reference sequence). This CDR3 is 15 amino acids long. The CDR3 loop is CASPDWGAVNTEALF. DNA of the CDR3: TGCGCCAGCCCTGACTGGGGGGCAGTAAACACTGAAGCTTTATTT.

With regard to this clone: This could be a read error, since a much larger clone is one nucleotide away. This chain links TRBV4-1 with TRBJ1-1; D uncertain. V was shortened by 4 bases and J by 1 base, with 7 bases between the two germline ends. The CDR3 extends over 13 amino acids. CDR1 and CDR2 from the germline V gene are MGHRA and YSYEKL. The CDR3 bases are TGCGCCAGCAGCCCTTTGAGGAACACTGAAGCTTTCTTT. It codes for CASSPLRNTEAFF.

This clone was recorded at least ten times. The rearrangement joins TRBV2 to TRBJ2-5, with a tentative D call TRBD1 (5 bases). Germline V lookup: CDR1 SNHLY, CDR2 FYNNEI. This CDR3 contains 13 residues. V dropped 4 bases and J dropped 0 bases, with 6 bases sitting between them. CDR3 region: CASSGQYQETQYF. CDR3 sequence (DNA): TGTGCCAGCAGTGGACAGTACCAAGAGACCCAGTACTTC.

In regard to this clone: Because it lacks the conserved phenylalanine or tryptophan at the end, this CDR3 is likely a read error. The V call is TRBV7-6, the J call TRBJ2-3, with 10 positions matching TRBD2. Trimming cost V 5 bases and J 6 bases; bases outside gene matches: 8. Germline V CDR1 and CDR2: SGHVS, FNYEAQ. The CDR3 is 15 amino acids. The CDR3 nucleotides are TGTGCCAGCAGCCGCCCTAGCGGGGGTAAGGATACGCAGTATCTT. Translated, it gives CASSRPSGGKDTQYL.

The genes are TRBV7-2 and TRBJ2-1, with D possibly matching TRBD2 (6 bases). The CDR3 extends over 14 amino acids. V shed 4 bases and J shed 6 bases, with 13 bases lying between them. Germline V gene sequence: CDR1 SGHTA, CDR2 FQGNSA. CDR3 residues: CASSSFLAFNEQFF. The CDR3 nucleotides are TGTGCCAGCAGCTCATTTCTAGCGTTCAATGAGCAGTTCTTC. Supplemented by reference TRBV7-2 and TRBJ2-1, the full variable domain reads GAGVSQSPSNKVTEKGKDVELRCDPISGHTALYWYRQSLGQGLEFLIYFQGNSAPDKSGLPSDRFSAERTGGSVSTLTIQRTQQEDSAVYLCASSSFLAFNEQFFGPGTRLTVL.

This clone is termed medium-sized. The V call is TRBV11-2, the J call TRBJ2-7; D unclear. CDR3 length: 14 residues. V gave up 1 base and J gave up 3 bases, with 10 bases separating them. CDR1 SGHAT and CDR2 FQNNGV come from the germline V gene. CDR3 residues: CASSLVLKNYEQYF. The CDR3 nucleotides read TGTGCCAGCAGCTTAGTACTTAAAAACTACGAGCAGTACTTC.